This entry features one T cell receptor (beta chain) sequence. This sample was included in a study of blood T cells in healthy people across ages. Then a second PCR, running about 6 to 12 cycles, was carried out with a sample-barcoded 5' primer and a J-beta primer mix. The yield of each sample was at least 2.5 million CDR3-containing paired-end reads. TCRdb recomputed calls from the 5' RACE reads with MiXCR, one row per CDR3 protein. The table has around 1,000,000 distinct CDR3 sequences, less than 25% seen once. This CDR3 comprises 11 residues. The ends were cut back, 3 bases at V and 8 bases at J, with 8 bases in the middle. Per the germline V gene, CDR1 is DFQATT and CDR2 is SNEGSKA (reference sequence). The sample was also linked to a second study, of T cells of mothers and their children.

The clonotype comes from a girl aged 2 to 10 in good health. Sequencing was carried out using blood. The chain has TRBV20-1 and TRBJ2-1; D unresolved. The CDR3 DNA follows: TGCAGTGCTAGGACCATTGATGAGCAGTTCTTC. Translation: CSARTIDEQFF.